The rows below give T cell receptor beta chains drawn from one sample of a study of beta chain features in type 1 diabetes. Some clones are missing from TCRdb's copy, which holds only in-frame ones; the method was immunoSEQ multiplex PCR. The sample shows just over 600,000 clones, roughly 15% of them seen only once. Sequencing was done on a sample of naive CD4+ T cells from blood. The source is a man between 18 and 35 years old in good health. Both conserved end residues are part of each CDR3. Fields, in order: V gene, J gene, CDR3 protein.

>TRBV6-5|TRBJ1-2
CASSYLTGGNYGYTF
>TRBV7-3|TRBJ1-1
CASSPAVVREAFF
>TRBV5-6|TRBJ2-4
CASSLEQPLAKNIQYF
>TRBV5-1|TRBJ1-1
CASSGGQKNTEAFF
>TRBV7-2|TRBJ2-4
CASSFSGGASNIQYF
>TRBV4-1|TRBJ1-2
CASSRQGNYGYTF
>TRBV11-2|TRBJ2-1
CASSLDREGEQFF
>TRBV6-1|TRBJ2-3
CASSVRGYTDTQYF
>TRBV11-2|TRBJ2-3
CASSTSSGRGTDTQYF
>TRBV7-2|TRBJ1-2
CASSLGTPGGHGYTF
>TRBV30|TRBJ1-6
CAWSIDRAWSSPLHF
>TRBV2|TRBJ2-1
CASKGDSGGYNEQFF
>TRBV7-2|TRBJ2-5
CASSLARLAGEAETQYF
>TRBV14|TRBJ2-5
CASSQPYMGETQYF
>TRBV4-3|TRBJ2-1
CASSQEPSRNEQFF
>TRBV19|TRBJ2-2
CASSIGQKTGELFF
>TRBV19|TRBJ2-2
CASSMYRVNTGELFF
>TRBV7-2|TRBJ2-1
CASSLGRTSSYNEQFF
>TRBV7-9|TRBJ2-5
CASSALTGKETQYF
>TRBV5-1|TRBJ2-7
CASSRDRGSYEQYF
>TRBV6-5|TRBJ1-2
CASSYSRDRGAGGYTF
>TRBV4-2|TRBJ1-2
CASSQGTVNYGYTF
>TRBV7-7|TRBJ2-7
CASSPGAGGGLYEQYF
>TRBV7-9|TRBJ1-1
CASITLGQNTEAFF
>TRBV7-3|TRBJ1-1
CASSFSGTNTEAFF
>TRBV28|TRBJ2-5
CASSSPAKETQYF
>TRBV10-2|TRBJ1-5
CASSITAGSQPQHF
>TRBV7-2|TRBJ2-5
CASSLASGSQETQYF
>TRBV9|TRBJ1-1
CASSPQGGQNTEAFF
>TRBV19|TRBJ1-2
CASSIEAGLYGYTF
>TRBV4-3|TRBJ2-7
CASSQDSLGAYEQYF
>TRBV6-6|TRBJ1-5
CASSYSGGQAQPQHF
>TRBV7-9|TRBJ2-4
CASSLSVNIQYF
>TRBV27|TRBJ2-7
CASSSLYEQYF
>TRBV29-1|TRBJ2-1
CSVEEGTGNSYNEQFF
>TRBV29-1|TRBJ2-4
CSVEDRLVAKNIQYF
>TRBV14|TRBJ2-3
CASSQARAFFVDTQYF
>TRBV6-1|TRBJ2-1
CASRRTGSSYNEQFF
>TRBV10-3|TRBJ1-1
CAISDTIGVSDTEAFF
>TRBV7-9|TRBJ2-3
CASSLTLVRGQGADTQYF
>TRBV10-3|TRBJ2-3
CAISRTPGQGTDTQYF
>TRBV7-9|TRBJ1-1
CASSLKIREDTEAFF
>TRBV10-3|TRBJ1-2
CAISELGGRGSQNYGYTF
>TRBV9|TRBJ1-1
CASSRTGLNTEAFF
>TRBV2|TRBJ2-5
CASSGTSKTQYF
>TRBV28|TRBJ2-3
CASASVSDTQYF
>TRBV15|TRBJ2-5
CATSAGFGGETQYF
>TRBV4-2|TRBJ2-7
CASSQVPGGTSGAYEQYF
>TRBV28|TRBJ2-2
CASSPREGGELFF
>TRBV2|TRBJ1-4
CASSRGAGEKLFF
>TRBV6-5|TRBJ1-2
CASSLAGQSYGYTF
>TRBV5-6|TRBJ1-4
CASSFDRGLNEKLFF
>TRBV9|TRBJ1-4
CASSSLTPMGEKLFF
>TRBV9|TRBJ2-3
CASSGPSGFTDTQYF
>TRBV9|TRBJ2-7
CASSPPGTGREQYF
>TRBV6-5|TRBJ2-5
CASRARQGIAETQYF
>TRBV2|TRBJ2-3
CASGRLAGGTDTQYF
>TRBV4-1|TRBJ1-5
CASSQVARAPYSNQPQHF